The sequence of this T cell receptor beta chain was determined in a study of cytomegalovirus exposure and HLA in healthy donors. Looking at the study overall: HLA-typed donors were the source of around 80 million unique TCRs, which an early data release held.

Details on this clone: Its antigen is still unknown.

Overall study findings and caveats: The investigators catalogued 180 or so TCR beta chains as cytomegalovirus-associated.

The CDR3 is made up of 14 amino acids. The germline V and J ends were trimmed by 10 bases and 0 bases, with 15 bases remaining between them. Germline lookup yields CDR1 MNHNS and CDR2 SASEGT. Primers for the PCR totalled 60 Vbeta and 13 Jbeta. The method was immunoSEQ multiplex PCR; TCRdb's version includes in-frame clones alone and lacks a portion of them. The table records 90,000 to 150,000 clones, 60% to 80% of them present only once. Sequencing was performed on PBMCs. The clonotype comes from a man aged 50-60 years in good health and CMV-seropositive. V usage is TRBV6-1 and J usage is TRBJ1-1; D is unresolved. The CDR3 region has the DNA TGTGCCATTCAATCGCCCACAATGAACACTGAAGCTTTCTTT. It codes for CAIQSPTMNTEAFF.